These T cell receptor beta chains were read from a single sample in a study of regulatory T cells in long-lasting Graves disease. TCRdb reprocessed the multiplex PCR reads via MiXCR and lists one record per CDR3 protein. The sample has a few hundred thousand distinct CDR3 sequences; roughly 23% are singletons. Sample: peripheral blood mononuclear cells (PBMCs), taken when the disease was refractory, from a patient treated with antithyroid drugs. All receptors come from a woman aged 40 to 49 with Graves disease. Both conserved end residues are part of each CDR3.

v_call: TRBV2
j_call: TRBJ1-1
cdr3_aa: CASSERWATEAFF

v_call: TRBV6-2/TRBV6-3
j_call: TRBJ1-1
cdr3_aa: CASSLLRATEAFF

v_call: TRBV5-6
j_call: TRBJ2-7
cdr3_aa: CASSLEGSGTYEQYF

v_call: TRBV5-1
j_call: TRBJ1-1
cdr3_aa: CASSRDRYVALNTEAFF

v_call: TRBV19
j_call: TRBJ1-5
cdr3_aa: CASSTGPNNQPQHF

v_call: TRBV7-3
j_call: TRBJ2-7
cdr3_aa: CASRDIDSYEQYF

v_call: TRBV7-3
j_call: TRBJ2-3
cdr3_aa: CASKRTYGTDTQYF

v_call: TRBV28
j_call: TRBJ1-5
cdr3_aa: CASSWDTAGQPQHF

v_call: TRBV11-2
j_call: TRBJ2-5
cdr3_aa: CASSSRLAGRGFPETQYF

v_call: TRBV5-4
j_call: TRBJ2-5
cdr3_aa: CASSLDQREARETQYF

v_call: TRBV28
j_call: TRBJ2-7
cdr3_aa: CASSLWRVLPYEQYF

v_call: TRBV12-5
j_call: TRBJ2-5
cdr3_aa: CASGPNGRETQYF

v_call: TRBV2
j_call: TRBJ2-7
cdr3_aa: CASGDISLHSYEQYF

v_call: TRBV10-2
j_call: TRBJ2-7
cdr3_aa: CASSESGASPMTYEQYF

v_call: TRBV7-9
j_call: TRBJ1-2
cdr3_aa: CASSSTGGFGYTF

v_call: TRBV29-1
j_call: TRBJ1-1
cdr3_aa: CSVIPFNTEAFF

v_call: TRBV6-1
j_call: TRBJ2-5
cdr3_aa: CASGQETQYF

v_call: TRBV4-1
j_call: TRBJ2-7
cdr3_aa: CASSPLASRDGLGEQYF

v_call: TRBV2
j_call: TRBJ2-1
cdr3_aa: CASRTKGFTNNEQFF

v_call: TRBV5-4
j_call: TRBJ2-5
cdr3_aa: CASNLDRARKETQYF

v_call: TRBV27
j_call: TRBJ1-5
cdr3_aa: CASSSTGDNQPQHF

v_call: TRBV29-1
j_call: TRBJ2-1
cdr3_aa: CSVSRVLYNEQFF

v_call: TRBV20-1
j_call: TRBJ2-1
cdr3_aa: CSASVFPNEQFF

v_call: TRBV2
j_call: TRBJ1-4
cdr3_aa: CASKAGEAEKLFF

v_call: TRBV28
j_call: TRBJ2-7
cdr3_aa: CTSTPGAGRTYEQYF

v_call: TRBV2
j_call: TRBJ2-5
cdr3_aa: CASKGREPETQYF

v_call: TRBV28
j_call: TRBJ2-7
cdr3_aa: CASSFGGLATYEQYF

v_call: TRBV11-2
j_call: TRBJ2-1
cdr3_aa: CASSTPGLGVFF

v_call: TRBV7-3
j_call: TRBJ2-4
cdr3_aa: CASSLTGGGVSNIQYF

v_call: TRBV30
j_call: TRBJ1-4
cdr3_aa: CAWNPTGVEKLFF

v_call: TRBV5-6
j_call: TRBJ1-5
cdr3_aa: CASSLASASDQPQHF

v_call: TRBV7-9
j_call: TRBJ2-7
cdr3_aa: CASRGVDSEQYF

v_call: TRBV28
j_call: TRBJ2-1
cdr3_aa: CASSTAGTSYNEQFF

v_call: TRBV19
j_call: TRBJ2-1
cdr3_aa: CASSTNRAAFIPAYNEQFF

v_call: TRBV7-9
j_call: TRBJ1-5
cdr3_aa: CASSLLPDSRPQHF

v_call: TRBV3-1
j_call: TRBJ2-4
cdr3_aa: CASSQELAGLAKNIQYF

v_call: TRBV2
j_call: TRBJ1-1
cdr3_aa: CASQIVRRMNTEAFF

v_call: TRBV20-1
j_call: TRBJ1-5
cdr3_aa: CSASHRVLSNQPQHF

v_call: TRBV10-3
j_call: TRBJ2-7
cdr3_aa: CAISDSGSSYEQYF

v_call: TRBV29-1
j_call: TRBJ1-5
cdr3_aa: CSVVEGDNQPQHF

v_call: TRBV19
j_call: TRBJ1-2
cdr3_aa: CASSKEAVYGYTF

v_call: TRBV6-1
j_call: TRBJ1-2
cdr3_aa: CASSKSSPNYGYTF

v_call: TRBV18
j_call: TRBJ2-7
cdr3_aa: CASSPPGLPSHEQYF

v_call: TRBV6-1
j_call: TRBJ2-7
cdr3_aa: CATAPGRGVSYEQYF

v_call: TRBV24-1
j_call: TRBJ2-1
cdr3_aa: CATSDRKSSYNEQFF

v_call: TRBV5-1
j_call: TRBJ2-7
cdr3_aa: CASRTTVLGEQYF

v_call: TRBV7-3
j_call: TRBJ2-7
cdr3_aa: CASSLLGQGVGEQYF

v_call: TRBV12-3/TRBV12-4
j_call: TRBJ2-5
cdr3_aa: CASSWGTSGGETAQYF

v_call: TRBV7-9
j_call: TRBJ2-7
cdr3_aa: CASSLAGGLSYEQYF

v_call: TRBV9
j_call: TRBJ1-5
cdr3_aa: CASSVEGQNNQPQHF

v_call: TRBV5-6
j_call: TRBJ2-5
cdr3_aa: CASSWAMGDRRPETQYF

v_call: TRBV6-6
j_call: TRBJ2-4
cdr3_aa: CASSYSGGVYSKNIQYF